What follows describes a single T cell receptor (beta chain). 60 Vbeta and 13 Jbeta primers were used in PCR. Libraries were prepared by immunoSEQ multiplex PCR; TCRdb keeps only in-frame clonotypes and omits some of them. The table has under 110,000 clones, about 81% seen once. This entry is derived from a study of cytomegalovirus exposure and HLA in healthy donors. The CDR3 has 15 amino acids. V was clipped by 5 bases and J by 2 bases; unmatched bases: 8. Germline CDR1 and CDR2: SEHNR and FQNEAQ (reference sequence). This clonotype was sampled from a man aged 50 to 59 in good health and CMV-seronegative. Input material: PBMCs. J is TRBJ2-7 and V is TRBV7-9, with 8 positions matching TRBD1. The CDR3 DNA reads TGTGCCAGCAGCCGATCAACAGGGGGGACCTACGAGCAGTACTTC. This gives the protein CASSRSTGGTYEQYF.